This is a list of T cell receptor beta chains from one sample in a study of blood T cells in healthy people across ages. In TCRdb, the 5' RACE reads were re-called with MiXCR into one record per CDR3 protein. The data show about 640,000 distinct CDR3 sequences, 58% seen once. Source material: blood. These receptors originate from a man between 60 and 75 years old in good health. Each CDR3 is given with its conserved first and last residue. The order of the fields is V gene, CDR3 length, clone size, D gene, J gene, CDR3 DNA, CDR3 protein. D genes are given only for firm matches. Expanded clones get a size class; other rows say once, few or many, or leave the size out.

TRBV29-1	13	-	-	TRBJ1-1	TGCAGCGTTGAAGATCGGGCAGGCACTGAAGCTTTCTTT	CSVEDRAGTEAFF
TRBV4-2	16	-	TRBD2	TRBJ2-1	TGTGCCAGCAGCCAAGATTGGAGCGGGGGGTACAATGAGCAGTTCTTC	CASSQDWSGGYNEQFF
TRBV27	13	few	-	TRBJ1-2	TGTGCCAGCACTACCGGGGCTGCCGAAGGCTACACCTTC	CASTTGAAEGYTF
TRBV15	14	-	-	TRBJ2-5	TGTGCCACCAGCAGAGAGTTCGGCGGGGAGACCCAGTACTTC	CATSREFGGETQYF
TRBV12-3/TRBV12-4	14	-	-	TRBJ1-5	TGTGCCAGCAGTGTCCGGGGGACCAATCAGCCCCAGCATTTT	CASSVRGTNQPQHF
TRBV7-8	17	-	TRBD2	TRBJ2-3	TGTGCCAGCAGCCTCCGGCCGGGACTAGCACGCACAGATACGCAGTATTTT	CASSLRPGLARTDTQYF
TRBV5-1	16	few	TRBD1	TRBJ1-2	TGCGCCAGCAGCATGCCCGGAGGACAGGGCAACTATGGCTACACCTTC	CASSMPGGQGNYGYTF
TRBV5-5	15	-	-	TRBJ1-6	TGTGCCAGCAGCTTGGCCGCCACTCGGGATTCACCCCTCCACTTT	CASSLAATRDSPLHF
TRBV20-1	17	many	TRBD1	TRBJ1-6	TGCAGTGCCAGAGCGGCCGGGACAGGGAAGAATAATTCACCCCTCCACTTT	CSARAAGTGKNNSPLHF
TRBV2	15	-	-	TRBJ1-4	TGTGCCAGCAGTGAAGAGAGGGGGAATAATGAAAAACTGTTTTTT	CASSEERGNNEKLFF
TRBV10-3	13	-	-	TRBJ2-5	TGTGCCATCAGTGTGGGGGCCCAAGAGACCCAGTACTTC	CAISVGAQETQYF
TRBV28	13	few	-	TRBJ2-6	TGTGCCAGCAAAATCTCTGGGGCCAACGTCCTGACTTTC	CASKISGANVLTF
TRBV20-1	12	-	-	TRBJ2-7	TGCAGTGCTAGAGATCTTAGCTACGAGCAGTACTTC	CSARDLSYEQYF
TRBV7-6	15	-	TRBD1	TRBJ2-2	TGTGCCAGCAGCCTCGACAGGGGGGACACCGGGGAGCTGTTTTTT	CASSLDRGDTGELFF
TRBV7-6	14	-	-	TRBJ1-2	TGTGCCAGCAGCTCAGGCTCCGGACACTATGGCTACACCTTC	CASSSGSGHYGYTF
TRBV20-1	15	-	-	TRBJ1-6	TGCAGTGCTAGAAGCCAGACCGGTCTTAATTCACCCCTCCACTTT	CSARSQTGLNSPLHF
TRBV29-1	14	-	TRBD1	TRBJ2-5	TGCAGCGCCGCAACCGGGACAGGGGGAGAGACCCAGTACTTC	CSAATGTGGETQYF
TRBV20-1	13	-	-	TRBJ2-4	TGCAGTGCCTTCACTACCGGCAAGGACATTCAGTACTTC	CSAFTTGKDIQYF
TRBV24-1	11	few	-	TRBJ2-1	TGTGCCACCGGACAGAACAATGAGCAGTTCTTC	CATGQNNEQFF
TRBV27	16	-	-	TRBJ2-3	TGTGCCAGCAGTTTAGCCAGGGCGGATTTCACAGATACGCAGTATTTT	CASSLARADFTDTQYF
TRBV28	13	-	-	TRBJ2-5	TGTGCCAGCTCCCGGGCTGCTCCGGAGACCCAGTACTTC	CASSRAAPETQYF
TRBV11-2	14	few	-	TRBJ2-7	TGTGCCAGCAGCCCCCGAACCACCGCCTACGAGCAGTACTTC	CASSPRTTAYEQYF
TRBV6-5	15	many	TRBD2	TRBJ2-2	TGTGCCAGCAGTCCAGCGGGGGCGAACACCGGGGAGCTGTTTTTT	CASSPAGANTGELFF
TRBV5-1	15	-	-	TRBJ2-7	TGCGCCAGCAGCTTGGGCGGGGACAACTCCTACGAGCAGTACTTC	CASSLGGDNSYEQYF
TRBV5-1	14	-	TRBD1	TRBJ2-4	TGCGCCAGCAGCACCCGACAGGGGGCTTTCATTCAGTACTTC	CASSTRQGAFIQYF
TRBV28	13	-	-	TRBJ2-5	TGTGCCAGCACCCCTCAGTACCAAGAGACCCAGTACTTC	CASTPQYQETQYF
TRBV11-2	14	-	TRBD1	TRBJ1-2	TGTGCCAGCAGCCAGGGGACAGGGGTGGATGGCTACACCTTC	CASSQGTGVDGYTF
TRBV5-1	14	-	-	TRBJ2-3	TGCGCCAGCAGCAGGGGGAATGGTGTTGATACGCAGTATTTT	CASSRGNGVDTQYF
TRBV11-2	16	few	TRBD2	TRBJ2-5	TGTGCCAGCAGCTCCAGCGGGGGGGCCGGTTCGGAGACCCAGTACTTC	CASSSSGGAGSETQYF
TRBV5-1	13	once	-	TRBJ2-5	TGCGCCAGCAGCTGGCTAGCCGAAGAGACCCAGTACTTC	CASSWLAEETQYF
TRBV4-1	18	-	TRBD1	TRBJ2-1	TGCGCCAGCAGCCCTGACCCGATACAGGGGGCAAGGGGGAATGAGCAGTTCTTC	CASSPDPIQGARGNEQFF
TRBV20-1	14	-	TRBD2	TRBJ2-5	TGCAGTGCTAGACTAGCGGGGCTACAAGAGACCCAGTACTTC	CSARLAGLQETQYF
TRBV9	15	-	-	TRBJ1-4	TGTGCCAGCAGCGTAGGCGGGAATACTAATGAAAAACTGTTTTTT	CASSVGGNTNEKLFF
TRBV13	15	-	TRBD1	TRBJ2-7	TGTGCCAGCAGCTTAGGGCAGGGGGTCATCTACGAGCAGTACTTC	CASSLGQGVIYEQYF
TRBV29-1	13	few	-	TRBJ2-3	TGCAGCGTCCGGCCCACTCCTACAGATACGCAGTATTTT	CSVRPTPTDTQYF
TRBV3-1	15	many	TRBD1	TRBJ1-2	TGTGCCAGCAGCCAAGAACAGGGGGCGGTCTATGGCTACACCTTC	CASSQEQGAVYGYTF
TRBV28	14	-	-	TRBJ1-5	TGTGCCAGCAGTATGGGTTTCGGCAATCAGCCCCAGCATTTT	CASSMGFGNQPQHF